This T cell receptor (beta chain) was retrieved from a study of T cell responses to AZD1222 COVID-19 vaccine. On this clone: Its antigen is unidentified.

Sequenced by immunoSEQ multiplex PCR; TCRdb stores in-frame clones only, minus some. The profile shows approximately 130,000 clones, around 89% of them singletons. This CDR3 spans 15 amino acids. V lost 3 bases, J lost 5 bases, and 2 bases stayed unmatched. Germline V CDR1 and CDR2: MGHRA, YSYEKL. General study findings and limits: Repertoire sampling occurred only after the peak T cell response. In a largely white British group with more females than males, clonal diversity was possibly underestimated. Recipients of two AZD1222 doses showed rising Spike-specific TCR breadth and depth.

Specimen: peripheral blood, collected 28 days after the second AZD1222 dose. The sequence derives from an adult who received the AZD1222 COVID-19 vaccine. The chain couples TRBV4-1 to TRBJ2-1; TRBD2 agrees at 12 bases. CDR3 loop: CASSHRLAGDNEQFF. DNA for the CDR3: TGCGCCAGCAGCCACAGACTAGCGGGGGACAATGAGCAGTTCTTC.